The text below deals with one TCR beta chain. As yet, its antigen is unknown. Untouched CD4+ T cells were bead-isolated from PBMC at about 97.7% purity. The data stem from a study of T cell repertoires and HLA-DP antigens. V lost 4 bases and J 6 bases, leaving 11 bases between the germline ends. Germline CDR1 SGHTA, CDR2 FQGNSA. The CDR3 has 13 amino acids. Primers targeted 54 TRBV and 13 TRBJ segments. The assay was immunoSEQ multiplex PCR, and TCRdb's table has in-frame clones only and misses some. The table lists roughly 70,000 clones, about four fifths of them singletons, with around 1.4% in the top ten. Points from the study as a whole: Total CD4+ responders were stimulated by HeLa antigen-presenting cells.

This TCR was recovered from a man aged 55-75 years in good health and CMV-seronegative. The chain recombines TRBV7-2 with TRBJ2-3; tentatively, D is TRBD2 (5 bases). The sequenced sample was CD4+ T cells from PBMCs. CDR3 nucleotides: TGTGCCAGCAGCTGGGAGCTGGGGGATACGCAGTATTTT. It translates to CASSWELGDTQYF.